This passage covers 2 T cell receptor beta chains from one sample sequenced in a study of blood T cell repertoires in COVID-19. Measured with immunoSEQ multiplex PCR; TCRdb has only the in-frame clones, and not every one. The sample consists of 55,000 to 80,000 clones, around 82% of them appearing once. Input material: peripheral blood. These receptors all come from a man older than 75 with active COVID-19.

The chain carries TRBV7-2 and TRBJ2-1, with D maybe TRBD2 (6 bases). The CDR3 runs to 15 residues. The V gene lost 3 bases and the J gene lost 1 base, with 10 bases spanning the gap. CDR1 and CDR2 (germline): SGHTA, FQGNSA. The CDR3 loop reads CASSLGGKSYNEQFF. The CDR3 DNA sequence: TGTGCCAGCAGCTTGGGCGGGAAATCCTACAATGAGCAGTTCTTC.

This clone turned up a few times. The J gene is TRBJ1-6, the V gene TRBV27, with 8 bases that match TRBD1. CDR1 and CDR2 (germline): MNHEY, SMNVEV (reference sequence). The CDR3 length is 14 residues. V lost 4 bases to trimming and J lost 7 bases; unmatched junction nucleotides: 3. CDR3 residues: CASSSTGVNSPLHF. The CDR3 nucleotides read TGTGCCAGCAGTTCGACAGGGGTCAATTCACCCCTCCACTTT.